The clone carrying this T cell receptor beta chain has a count of ten or more. Its antigen remains unidentified. Authors of the study amplified TCR beta CDR3 regions from RNA transcripts. The primer set for the first-round RT-PCR of the TCR CDR3 was HTBI. TCRdb re-called the multiplex PCR reads through MiXCR, storing one row per CDR3 protein. The sample lists about 360,000 distinct CDR3 sequences, 13% occurring once. The CDR3 has 12 amino acids. CDR1 is DFQATT and CDR2 is SNEGSKA in the germline V gene (reference sequence). Trimming removed 0 bases at V and 3 bases at J, with 6 bases between. The sample is drawn from a study of T cells in Graves' hyperthyroidism and ophthalmopathy. General study results and limits: Blood also held most thyroid clonotypes expanded beyond 0.001. A median roughly 6.6 months before onset, the model predicted ophthalmopathy.

For Graves' hyperthyroidism to be stable, ophthalmopathy could not progress within 18 months. Not enrolled were patients with uncontrolled infection, other autoimmune disease, pregnancy or lactation. V and J are TRBV20-1 and TRBJ2-7; a weak D match, TRBD1 (5 bases). This receptor was taken from a woman younger than 35 with Graves' hyperthyroidism. Sequencing used blood. The CDR3 DNA is TGCAGTGCTAGAGATGACAGCTACGAGCAGTACTTC. It is translated as CSARDDSYEQYF.